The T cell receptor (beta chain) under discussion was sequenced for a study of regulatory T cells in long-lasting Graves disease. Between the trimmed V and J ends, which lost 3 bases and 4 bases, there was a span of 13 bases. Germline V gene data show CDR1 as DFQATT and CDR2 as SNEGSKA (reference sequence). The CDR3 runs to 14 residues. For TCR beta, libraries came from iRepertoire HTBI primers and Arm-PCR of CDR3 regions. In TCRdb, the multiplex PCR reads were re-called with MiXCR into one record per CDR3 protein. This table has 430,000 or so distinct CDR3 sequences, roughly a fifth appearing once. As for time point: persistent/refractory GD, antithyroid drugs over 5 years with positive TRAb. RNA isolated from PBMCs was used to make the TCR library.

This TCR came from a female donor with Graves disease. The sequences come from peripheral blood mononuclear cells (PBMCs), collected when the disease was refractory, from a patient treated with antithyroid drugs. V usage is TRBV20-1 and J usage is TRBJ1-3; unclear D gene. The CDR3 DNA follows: TGCAGTGCTAGCCCGGCGGGGAGAGGAAACACCATATATTTT. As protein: CSASPAGRGNTIYF.